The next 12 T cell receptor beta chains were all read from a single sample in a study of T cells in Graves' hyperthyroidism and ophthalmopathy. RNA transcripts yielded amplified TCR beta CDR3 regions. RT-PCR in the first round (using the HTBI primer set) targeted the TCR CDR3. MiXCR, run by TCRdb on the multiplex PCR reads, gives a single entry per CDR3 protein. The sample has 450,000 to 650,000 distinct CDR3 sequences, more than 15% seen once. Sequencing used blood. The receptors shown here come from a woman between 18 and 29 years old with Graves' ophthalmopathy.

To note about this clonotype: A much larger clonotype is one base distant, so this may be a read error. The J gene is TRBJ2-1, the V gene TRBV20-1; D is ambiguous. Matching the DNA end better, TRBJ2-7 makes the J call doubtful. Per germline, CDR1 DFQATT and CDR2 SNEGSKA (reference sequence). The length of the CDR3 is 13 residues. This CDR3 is CSARDSSYNEQYF. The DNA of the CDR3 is TGCAGTGCTAGAGACAGCTCCTACAATGAGCAGTACTTC.

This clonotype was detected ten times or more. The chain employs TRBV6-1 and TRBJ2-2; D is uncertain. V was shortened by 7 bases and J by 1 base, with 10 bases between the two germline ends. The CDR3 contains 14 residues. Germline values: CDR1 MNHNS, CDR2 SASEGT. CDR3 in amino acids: CASTLLGNTGELFF. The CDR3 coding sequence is TGTGCCAGCACCCTGCTTGGGAACACCGGGGAGCTGTTTTTT.

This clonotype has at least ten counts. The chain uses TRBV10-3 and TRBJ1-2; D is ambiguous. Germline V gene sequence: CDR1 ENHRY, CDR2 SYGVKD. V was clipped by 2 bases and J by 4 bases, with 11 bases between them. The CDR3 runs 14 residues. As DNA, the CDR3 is TGTGCCATCAGTGAGGAAGGACCCATCTATGGCTACACCTTC. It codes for CAISEEGPIYGYTF.

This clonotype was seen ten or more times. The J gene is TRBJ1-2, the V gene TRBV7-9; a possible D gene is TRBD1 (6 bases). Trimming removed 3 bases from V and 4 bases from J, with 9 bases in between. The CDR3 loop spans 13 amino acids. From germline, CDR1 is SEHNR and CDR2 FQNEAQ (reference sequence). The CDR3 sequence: CASSFRDIYGYTF. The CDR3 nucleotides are TGTGCCAGCAGCTTCCGGGACATCTATGGCTACACCTTC.

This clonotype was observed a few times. The CDR3 here is CASSSDGYHNSPLHF. DNA of the CDR3: TGTGCCAGCAGTTCGGACGGGTATCATAATTCACCCCTCCACTTT. The gene calls are TRBV6-9 and TRBJ1-6; D gene uncertain. Germline V gene data show CDR1 as MNHGY and CDR2 as SVAAGI. CDR3 length: 15 residues. Deletions cut 4 bases from V and 5 bases from J, with 12 bases between.

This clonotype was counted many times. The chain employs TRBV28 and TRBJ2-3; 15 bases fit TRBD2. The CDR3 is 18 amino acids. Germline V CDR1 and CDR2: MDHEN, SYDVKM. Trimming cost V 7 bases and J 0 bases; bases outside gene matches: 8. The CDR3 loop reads CASKLGLAGGTSTDTQYF. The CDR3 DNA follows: TGTGCCAGCAAGTTGGGACTAGCGGGAGGAACTAGCACAGATACGCAGTATTTT.

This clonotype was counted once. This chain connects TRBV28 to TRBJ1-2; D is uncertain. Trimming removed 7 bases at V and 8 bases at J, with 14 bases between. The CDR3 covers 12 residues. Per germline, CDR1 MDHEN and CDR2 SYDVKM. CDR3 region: CASTNTYGGYTF. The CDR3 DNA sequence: TGTGCCAGCACCAATACCTATGGAGGCTACACCTTC.

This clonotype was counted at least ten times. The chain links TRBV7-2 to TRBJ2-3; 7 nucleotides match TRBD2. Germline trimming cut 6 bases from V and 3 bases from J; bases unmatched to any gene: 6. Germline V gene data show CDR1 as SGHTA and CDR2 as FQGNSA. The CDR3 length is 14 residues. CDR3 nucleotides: TGTGCCAGCAGGATGGGAGGGTGGACAGATACGCAGTATTTT. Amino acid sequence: CASRMGGWTDTQYF. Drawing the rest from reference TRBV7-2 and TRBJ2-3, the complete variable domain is GAGVSQSPSNKVTEKGKDVELRCDPISGHTALYWYRQSLGQGLEFLIYFQGNSAPDKSGLPSDRFSAERTGGSVSTLTIQRTQQEDSAVYLCASRMGGWTDTQYFGPGTRLTVL.

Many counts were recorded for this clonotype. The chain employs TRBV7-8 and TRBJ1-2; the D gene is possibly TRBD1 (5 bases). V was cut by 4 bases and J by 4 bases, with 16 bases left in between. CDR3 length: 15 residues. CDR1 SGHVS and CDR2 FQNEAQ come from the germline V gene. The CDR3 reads CASSSGRRMGYGYTF. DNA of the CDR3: TGTGCCAGCAGCTCGGGACGGCGGATGGGCTATGGCTACACCTTC.

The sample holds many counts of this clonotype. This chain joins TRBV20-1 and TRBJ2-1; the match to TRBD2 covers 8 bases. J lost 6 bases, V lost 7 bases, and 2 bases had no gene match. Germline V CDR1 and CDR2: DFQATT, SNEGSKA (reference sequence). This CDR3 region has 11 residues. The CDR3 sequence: CSVLAGNEQFF. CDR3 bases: TGCAGTGTCCTAGCGGGCAATGAGCAGTTCTTC.

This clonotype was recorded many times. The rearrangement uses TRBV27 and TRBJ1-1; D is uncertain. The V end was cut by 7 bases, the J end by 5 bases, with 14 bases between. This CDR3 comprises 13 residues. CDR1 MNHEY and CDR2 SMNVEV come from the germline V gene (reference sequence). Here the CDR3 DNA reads TGTGCCAGCATGGACCTAGCCGGGACTGAAGCTTTCTTT. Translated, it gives CASMDLAGTEAFF.

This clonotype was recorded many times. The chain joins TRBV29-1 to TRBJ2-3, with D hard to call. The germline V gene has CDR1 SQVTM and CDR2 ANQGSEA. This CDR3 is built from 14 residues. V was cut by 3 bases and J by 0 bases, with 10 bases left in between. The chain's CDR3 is CSVEMADSTDTQYF. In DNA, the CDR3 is TGCAGCGTTGAGATGGCGGATAGCACAGATACGCAGTATTTT.